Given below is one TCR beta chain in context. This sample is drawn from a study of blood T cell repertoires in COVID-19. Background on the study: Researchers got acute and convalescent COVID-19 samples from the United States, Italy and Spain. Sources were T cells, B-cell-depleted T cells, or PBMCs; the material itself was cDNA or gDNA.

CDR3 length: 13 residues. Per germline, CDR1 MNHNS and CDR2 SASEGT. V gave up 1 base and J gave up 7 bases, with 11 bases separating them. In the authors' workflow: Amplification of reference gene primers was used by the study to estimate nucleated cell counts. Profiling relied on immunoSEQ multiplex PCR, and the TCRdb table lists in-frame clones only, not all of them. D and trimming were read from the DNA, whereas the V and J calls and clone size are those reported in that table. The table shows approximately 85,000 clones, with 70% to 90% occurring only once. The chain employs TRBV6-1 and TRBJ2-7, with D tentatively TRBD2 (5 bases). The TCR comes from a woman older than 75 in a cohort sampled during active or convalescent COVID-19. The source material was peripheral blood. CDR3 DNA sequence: TGTGCCAGCAGTGAAGTGGGAGTCGGAGAGCAGTACTTC. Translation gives CASSEVGVGEQYF.